One sample yielded the 15 T cell receptor beta chains listed below, sequenced in a study of technical replicates of blood from a handful of donors. The repertoire was sequenced with immunoSEQ multiplex PCR; TCRdb's copy has only in-frame clones and lacks some. Found here are over 55,000 clones, more than 75% of them singletons; the top ten hold approximately 5%. Sequencing input: PBMCs. These receptor sequences come from a human donor in good health. Some clones in this sample may be carry-over from other donors' samples.

The chain joins TRBV28 to TRBJ1-1, with 7 bases matching TRBD1. This CDR3 has 14 amino acids. The germline V gene encodes CDR1 MDHEN and CDR2 SYDVKM. The V and J ends lost 7 bases and 3 bases, in that order; junction bases with no gene match: 8. The CDR3 DNA is TGTGCCAGCAATGCACCCCAGGGGGACACTGAAGCTTTCTTT. Its translation is CASNAPQGDTEAFF.

The sample holds one count of this clone. J is TRBJ2-5 and V is TRBV7-6, with 11 nucleotides matching TRBD1. Per germline, CDR1 SGHVS and CDR2 FNYEAQ. The CDR3 covers 16 residues. The V gene end was trimmed by 5 bases and the J gene end by 4 bases; junction bases not matched to a gene: 9. The CDR3 loop is CASSPVPDRGRETQYF. As DNA, the CDR3 is TGTGCCAGCAGCCCTGTCCCGGACAGGGGGCGAGAGACCCAGTACTTC.

V is TRBV27 and J is TRBJ1-5; D remains ambiguous. The V end was cut by 0 bases, the J end by 3 bases, with 9 bases between. CDR1 and CDR2 (germline): MNHEY, SMNVEV (reference sequence). The CDR3 length is 15 residues. In DNA form, the CDR3 reads TGTGCCAGCAGTTTATCTGGCAGGAACAATCAGCCCCAGCATTTT. It yields the protein CASSLSGRNNQPQHF.

The chain uses TRBV9 and TRBJ1-6; TRBD1 matches at 8 bases. The J segment lost 7 bases and the V segment lost 3 bases, leaving 3 bases of the junction unmatched. The germline V gene encodes CDR1 SGDLS and CDR2 YYNGEE. There are 14 residues in the CDR3. CDR3 nucleotides: TGTGCCAGCAGCGCGACAGGGGAAAATTCACCCCTCCACTTT. Its protein is CASSATGENSPLHF.

The gene calls are TRBV4-2 and TRBJ2-7; tentative D call: TRBD1 (6 bases). The germline V gene encodes CDR1 LGHNA and CDR2 YNFKEQ. This CDR3 comprises 16 residues. V gave up 1 base and J gave up 7 bases, with 20 bases separating them. CDR3 in amino acids: CASSQVGQPDFLEQYF. DNA of the CDR3: TGTGCCAGCAGCCAAGTTGGACAGCCAGACTTCTTGGAGCAGTACTTC.

This chain joins TRBV7-9 and TRBJ2-7; D remains unclear. Germline CDR1 SEHNR, CDR2 FQNEAQ (reference sequence). The CDR3 length is 13 residues. Trimming stripped 8 bases from V and 2 bases from J, with 13 bases between. CDR3 protein: CASRGSAAYEQYF. The CDR3 coding sequence is TGTGCCAGCCGCGGTTCAGCCGCCTACGAGCAGTACTTC.

The chain recombines TRBV7-2 with TRBJ1-2, with unresolved D. Germline-derived CDR1 and CDR2 are SGHTA and FQGNSA. The CDR3 length is 14 residues. Trimming took 1 base from V and 0 from J, leaving 6 bases between them. This CDR3 reads CASSLEDSNYGYTF. CDR3 sequence (DNA): TGTGCCAGCAGCTTAGAGGACTCTAACTATGGCTACACCTTC. The complete variable domain, with remaining parts taken from reference TRBV7-2 and TRBJ1-2, reads GAGVSQSPSNKVTEKGKDVELRCDPISGHTALYWYRQSLGQGLEFLIYFQGNSAPDKSGLPSDRFSAERTGGSVSTLTIQRTQQEDSAVYLCASSLEDSNYGYTFGSGTRLTVV.

This chain links TRBV2 with TRBJ2-5; a possible D gene is TRBD1 (6 bases). Germline V gene lookup returns CDR1 SNHLY and CDR2 FYNNEI. Trimming stripped 7 bases from V and 5 bases from J, with 8 bases between. The CDR3 sequence is 11 residues long. The CDR3 region has the DNA TGTGCCAGCACCGACAGGGAGACCCAGTACTTC. Translating it yields CASTDRETQYF.

The chain links TRBV12-5 to TRBJ2-1; tentative D call: TRBD2 (7 bases). V dropped 6 bases and J dropped 3 bases, with 15 bases sitting between them. This CDR3 spans 15 amino acids. Germline CDR1 and CDR2: LGHNT and FRNRAP. The CDR3 spells CASGPGGGVYNEQFF. The CDR3 nucleotides read TGTGCTAGTGGACCGGGCGGGGGCGTCTACAATGAGCAGTTCTTC. The variable domain in full, with the rest retrieved from reference TRBV12-5 and TRBJ2-1, is DARVTQTPRHKVTEMGQEVTMRCQPILGHNTVFWYRQTMMQGLELLAYFRNRAPLDDSGMPKDRFSAEMPDATLATLKIQPSEPRDSAVYFCASGPGGGVYNEQFFGPGTRLTVL.

The chain carries TRBV7-3 and TRBJ2-3, with TRBD2 matching over 7 bases. Germline V gives CDR1 SGHTA, CDR2 FQGTGA. The CDR3 has 14 amino acids. J gave up 5 bases and V 3 bases, and 5 bases lay outside the gene matches. The CDR3 nucleotides read TGTGCCAGCAGCTTTGGCGGGAGTTTAGATACGCAGTATTTT. Protein: CASSFGGSLDTQYF.

The chain uses TRBV4-2 and TRBJ2-1; the D is unclear. This CDR3 has 12 residues. Germline V gene data show CDR1 as LGHNA and CDR2 as YNFKEQ. V was cut by 4 bases and J by 6 bases, with 7 bases left in between. Here the CDR3 DNA reads TGTGCCAGCAGCCCAACAAGCAATGAGCAGTTCTTC. Its protein product is CASSPTSNEQFF.

The chain links TRBV19 to TRBJ1-3; no clear D. V was shortened by 7 bases and J by 0 bases, with 13 bases between the two germline ends. The CDR3 is 15 residues long. Germline values: CDR1 LNHDA, CDR2 SQIVND (reference sequence). The CDR3 reads CASKRSADSGNTIYF. For the CDR3, the DNA is TGTGCCAGTAAGCGTTCGGCGGACTCTGGAAACACCATATATTTT.

This clone appeared a few times. The genes are TRBV30 and TRBJ1-2, with 8 bases matching TRBD1. Germline V CDR1 and CDR2: GTSNPN, SVGIG (reference sequence). The CDR3 loop spans 11 amino acids. V trimming: 5 bases; J trimming: 8 bases; junction bases outside the gene matches: 4. The CDR3 region is CAWGQGPGYTF. DNA of the CDR3: TGTGCCTGGGGACAGGGCCCAGGCTACACCTTC.

The chain couples TRBV5-1 to TRBJ2-1, with 8 bases lining up with TRBD2. This CDR3 contains 17 residues. Germline CDR1 is SGHRS and CDR2 is YFSETQ. J gave up 7 bases and V 1 base, and 13 bases lay outside the gene matches. This CDR3 is CASSLRGAGATANEQFF. CDR3 DNA sequence: TGCGCCAGCAGCTTGAGGGGAGCGGGGGCCACGGCAAATGAGCAGTTCTTC.

This rearrangement joins TRBV7-6 to TRBJ2-5; TRBD2 matches 15 bases. J was trimmed by 4 bases and V by 2 bases; bases with no gene match: 8. CDR3 length: 18 residues. Germline V gene data show CDR1 as SGHVS and CDR2 as FNYEAQ. The CDR3 region is CASSLRGLAGGRGETQYF. As DNA, the CDR3 is TGTGCCAGCAGCTTAAGGGGACTAGCGGGGGGCCGGGGAGAGACCCAGTACTTC.